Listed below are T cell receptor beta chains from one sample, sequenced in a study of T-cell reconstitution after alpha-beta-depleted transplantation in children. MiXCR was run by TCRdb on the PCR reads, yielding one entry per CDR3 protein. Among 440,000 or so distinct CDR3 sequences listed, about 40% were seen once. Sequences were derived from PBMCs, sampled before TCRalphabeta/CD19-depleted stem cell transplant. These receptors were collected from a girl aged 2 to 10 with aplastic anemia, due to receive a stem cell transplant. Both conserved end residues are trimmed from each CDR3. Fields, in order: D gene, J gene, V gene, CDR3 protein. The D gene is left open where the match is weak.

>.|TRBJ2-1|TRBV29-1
SVSRDSYNEQF
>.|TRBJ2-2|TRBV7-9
ASSGGEGVTGELF
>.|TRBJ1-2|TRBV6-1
ASSNVDGYT
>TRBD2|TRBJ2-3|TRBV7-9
ASSLVQTSGTDTQY
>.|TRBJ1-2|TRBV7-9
ASSLVSGEYGYT
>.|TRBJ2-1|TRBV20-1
SVMDSQRDEQF
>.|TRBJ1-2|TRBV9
ASSGTAFT
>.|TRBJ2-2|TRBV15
ATSRDLGPGELF
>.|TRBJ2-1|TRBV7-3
ASSLTGGHPYNEQF
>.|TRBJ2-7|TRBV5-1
ASSLTGAGTEQY
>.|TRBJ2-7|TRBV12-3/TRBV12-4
ASTLRGASEQY
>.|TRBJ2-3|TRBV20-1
SSGAGVGTDTQY
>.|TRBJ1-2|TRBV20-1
SARDPRASESGYT
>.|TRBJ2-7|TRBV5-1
ASSSGGVDDEQY
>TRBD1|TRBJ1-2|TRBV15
ATSRATREGAGGYGYT
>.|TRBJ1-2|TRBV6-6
VTAGGIYGYT
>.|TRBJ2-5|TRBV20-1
SARDRGEETQY
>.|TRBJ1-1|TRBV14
ASSQEGMYAEAF
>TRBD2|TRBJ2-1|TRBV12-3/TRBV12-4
ASTATGLAGSYNEQF